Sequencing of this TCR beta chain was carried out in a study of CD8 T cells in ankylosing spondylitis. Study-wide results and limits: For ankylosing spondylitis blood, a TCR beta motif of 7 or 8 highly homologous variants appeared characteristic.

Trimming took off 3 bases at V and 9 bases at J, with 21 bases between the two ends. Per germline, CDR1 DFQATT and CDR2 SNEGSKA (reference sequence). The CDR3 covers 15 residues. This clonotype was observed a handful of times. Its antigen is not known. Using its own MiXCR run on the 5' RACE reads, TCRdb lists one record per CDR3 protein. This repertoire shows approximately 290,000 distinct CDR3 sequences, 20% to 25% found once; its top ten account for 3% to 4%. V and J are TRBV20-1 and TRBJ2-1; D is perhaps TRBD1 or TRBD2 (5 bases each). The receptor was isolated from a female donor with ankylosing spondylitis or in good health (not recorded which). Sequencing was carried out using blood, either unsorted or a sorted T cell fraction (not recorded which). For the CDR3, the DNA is TGCAGTGCTAGGTATCGGGGCCTAAAGTCGAGTGAGCAGTTCTTC. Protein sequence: CSARYRGLKSSEQFF.